The sequence of this TCR beta chain was determined in a study of blood T cell repertoires in COVID-19. Across the whole study: The study drew acute and convalescent COVID-19 samples from the United States, Italy and Spain. From T cells, B-cell-depleted T cells, or PBMCs came the material, which was cDNA or gDNA.

The CDR3 contains 14 residues. After removal of 4 bases from V and 9 bases from J, the junction contained 6 bases not matched to a gene. From germline, CDR1 is LGHNA and CDR2 YSLEER. As processed by the authors: Nucleated cell number was recorded as an estimate derived from reference gene primer amplification. The data were produced by immunoSEQ multiplex PCR, yet TCRdb's version contains in-frame clones alone and is incomplete. The V and J calls and clone size come from that table; D and trimming were worked out from the DNA. The sample shows approximately 210,000 clones, 83% of them seen only once. This clone was seen more than once but under ten times.

V gene TRBV4-3 combines with J gene TRBJ2-1; 10 positions match TRBD2. This receptor was taken from a man in his fifties or sixties with active or convalescent COVID-19. Sequencing used peripheral blood. The CDR3 nucleotides read TGCGCCAGCAGCCCCGGACTAGCGGTTTTTGAGCAGTTCTTC. Its translation: CASSPGLAVFEQFF.